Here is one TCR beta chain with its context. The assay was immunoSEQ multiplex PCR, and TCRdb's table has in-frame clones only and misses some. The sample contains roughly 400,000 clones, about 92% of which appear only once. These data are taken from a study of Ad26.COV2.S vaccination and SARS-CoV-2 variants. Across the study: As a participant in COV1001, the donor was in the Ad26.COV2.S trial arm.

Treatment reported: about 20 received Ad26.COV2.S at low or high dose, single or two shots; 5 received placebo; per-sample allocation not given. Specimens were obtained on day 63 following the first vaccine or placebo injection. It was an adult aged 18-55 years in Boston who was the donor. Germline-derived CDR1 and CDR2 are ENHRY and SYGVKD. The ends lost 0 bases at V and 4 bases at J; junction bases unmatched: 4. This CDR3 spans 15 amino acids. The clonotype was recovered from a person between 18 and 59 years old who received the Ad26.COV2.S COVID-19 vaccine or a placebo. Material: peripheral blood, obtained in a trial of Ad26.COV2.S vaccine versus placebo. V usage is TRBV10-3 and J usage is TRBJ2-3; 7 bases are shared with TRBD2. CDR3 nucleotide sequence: TGTGCCATCAGTGAGTCGGGAGGGTTCGCAGATACGCAGTATTTT. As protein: CAISESGGFADTQYF.